Each of the 30 T cell receptor beta chains below was sequenced from the same sample in a study of blood T cell repertoires in COVID-19. Clones were sequenced by immunoSEQ multiplex PCR, and TCRdb holds only the in-frame ones, with some missing. The sample records 72,000 or so clones, around nine tenths being singletons. Material: peripheral blood. The receptors come from a woman in her fifties or sixties with acute or convalescent COVID-19.

The V call is TRBV27, the J call TRBJ2-7, with TRBD2 matching over 9 bases. The CDR3 runs to 14 residues. The V gene's germline CDR1 is MNHEY and CDR2 SMNVEV (reference sequence). Trimming at V came to 4 bases and at J to 3 bases, leaving 4 bases not matched to a gene. The CDR3 sequence: CASSSSGANYEQYF. As DNA, the CDR3 is TGTGCCAGCAGTTCTAGCGGGGCAAACTACGAGCAGTACTTC.

The chain combines TRBV14 with TRBJ1-2; 9 bases agree with TRBD1. The CDR3 loop spans 14 amino acids. Germline CDR1 reads SGHDN; CDR2 reads FVKESK. The ends lost 5 bases at V and 8 bases at J; junction bases unmatched: 9. CDR3 sequence reads: CASSKRDRVGGYTF. The CDR3 nucleotides are TGTGCCAGCAGCAAACGGGACAGGGTCGGCGGCTACACCTTC.

The rearrangement joins TRBV3-1 (or the pseudogene TRBV3-2) to TRBJ2-7; 10 bases align to TRBD2. The V segment lost 0 bases and the J segment 10 bases; nucleotides outside the gene matches: 6. The CDR3 runs 14 residues. CDR1 is LGHDT and CDR2 is YNNKEL in the germline V gene (reference sequence). The CDR3 protein is CASSQDGTSVEQYF. CDR3 DNA sequence: TGTGCCAGCAGCCAAGATGGGACTAGCGTCGAACAGTACTTC.

The rearrangement joins TRBV18 to TRBJ1-1; D is unresolved. The CDR3 spans 13 residues. Germline V gives CDR1 KGHSH, CDR2 LQKENI. V dropped 1 base and J dropped 2 bases, with 5 bases sitting between them. CDR3 bases: TGTGCCAGCTCACCACGGGCTAACACTGAAGCTTTCTTT. This sequence encodes CASSPRANTEAFF.

The rearrangement links TRBV7-9 to TRBJ2-5; 9 bases align to TRBD2. Trimming cost V 1 base and J 2 bases; bases outside gene matches: 11. CDR3 size: 18 residues. Germline V gene sequence: CDR1 SEHNR, CDR2 FQNEAQ (reference sequence). CDR3 sequence: CASSLGPFQRGVQETQYF. CDR3 DNA sequence: TGTGCCAGCAGCTTAGGACCCTTCCAGCGGGGGGTTCAAGAGACCCAGTACTTC.

The rearrangement uses TRBV7-9 and TRBJ2-7; D may be TRBD1 (6 bases). CDR3 length: 12 residues. Germline V gene sequence: CDR1 SEHNR, CDR2 FQNEAQ (reference sequence). V was clipped by 4 bases and J by 4 bases, with 8 bases between them. This CDR3 reads CASSYTGYEQYF. The CDR3 bases are TGTGCCAGCAGCTACACAGGGTACGAGCAGTACTTC.

V and J are TRBV3-1 (or the pseudogene TRBV3-2) and TRBJ2-4; 10 bases fit TRBD1. CDR1 and CDR2 from the germline V gene are LGHDT and YNNKEL (reference sequence). The CDR3 runs to 14 residues. V was clipped by 5 bases and J by 12 bases; unmatched bases: 10. CDR3: CASSSLTGGAAQYF. DNA of the CDR3: TGTGCCAGCAGCTCCTTGACAGGGGGCGCGGCTCAGTACTTC.

This sequence joins TRBV6-1 and TRBJ1-4; D is unresolved. CDR1 and CDR2 (germline): MNHNS, SASEGT. Trimming cost V 0 bases and J 7 bases, with 15 bases left between them. This CDR3 is built from 16 residues. This CDR3 reads CASSEAQAGGSEKLFF. The CDR3 region has the DNA TGTGCCAGCAGTGAAGCGCAGGCGGGAGGCAGTGAAAAACTGTTTTTT.

This clone was found once. The chain recombines TRBV6-1 with TRBJ1-2, with a possible D match to TRBD1 (5 bases). Germline V gene sequence: CDR1 MNHNS, CDR2 SASEGT. CDR3 length: 18 amino acids. The V and J ends lost 0 bases and 0 bases respectively, with 17 bases between them. The CDR3 is CASSEAFFVTGSNYGYTF. Written as DNA, the CDR3 is TGTGCCAGCAGTGAAGCCTTCTTTGTAACAGGATCTAACTATGGCTACACCTTC.

This sequence joins TRBV11-2 and TRBJ2-3; D is perhaps TRBD1 (5 bases). The CDR3 runs 14 residues. The V and J ends lost 6 bases and 1 base respectively, with 11 bases between them. The germline V gene encodes CDR1 SGHAT and CDR2 FQNNGV. CDR3 protein: CASSFRGGTDTQYF. CDR3 DNA sequence: TGTGCCAGCAGTTTTAGGGGCGGCACAGATACGCAGTATTTT.

This clone was counted a single time. The chain is built from TRBV5-1 and TRBJ2-7; D might be TRBD2 (5 bases). Germline CDR1 SGHRS, CDR2 YFSETQ. The CDR3 covers 14 residues. Trimming pared 0 bases from V and 1 base from J, leaving 8 bases between. CDR3: CASSLDAGSYEQYF. CDR3 bases: TGCGCCAGCAGCTTGGATGCGGGTTCCTACGAGCAGTACTTC.

The rearrangement joins TRBV5-1 to TRBJ2-1, with 10 bases that match TRBD2. In germline, CDR1 is SGHRS, CDR2 YFSETQ. The CDR3 runs 15 residues. With 2 bases clipped from V and 9 bases from J, the junction kept 8 bases outside the gene matches. The CDR3 region is CASSFGAGGRSEQFF. The CDR3 DNA is TGCGCCAGCAGCTTCGGAGCGGGGGGGCGTAGTGAGCAGTTCTTC.

The chain joins TRBV27 to TRBJ2-7; TRBD1 might be the D (6 bases). The CDR3 is 16 amino acids. Trimming pared 5 bases from V and 2 bases from J, leaving 19 bases between. The germline gives CDR1 MNHEY, CDR2 SMNVEV (reference sequence). The CDR3 DNA reads as TGTGCCAGCAGTCCCCTAGTGGGGGCACAAACCTACGAGCAGTACTTC. This translates into CASSPLVGAQTYEQYF.

The CDR3 loop reads CASSPLAGDNQPQHF. Written as DNA, the CDR3 is TGTGCCAGCAGCCCACTTGCAGGGGACAATCAGCCCCAGCATTTT. The chain recombines TRBV7-2 with TRBJ1-5; perhaps TRBD1 as D (6 bases). This CDR3 region has 15 residues. CDR1 is SGHTA and CDR2 is FQGNSA in the germline V gene. Trimming shortened V by 5 bases and J by 3 bases, and 14 bases separated the two germline ends.

The V gene is TRBV18, the J gene TRBJ2-7, with TRBD1 as a possible D gene (6 bases). Trimming pared 6 bases from V and 2 bases from J, leaving 11 bases between. The CDR3 consists of 13 residues. The germline V gene encodes CDR1 KGHSH and CDR2 LQKENI. The CDR3 loop reads CASSQGQTYEQYF. DNA for the CDR3: TGTGCCAGCTCTCAAGGACAGACCTACGAGCAGTACTTC. Full variable domain (remainder filled in from reference TRBV18 and TRBJ2-7): NAGVMQNPRHLVRRRGQEARLRCSPMKGHSHVYWYRQLPEEGLKFMVYLQKENIIDESGMPKERFSAEFPKEGPSILRIQQVVRGDSAAYFCASSQGQTYEQYFGPGTRLTVT.

The rearrangement links TRBV28 to TRBJ1-4; possible D gene TRBD1, 5 bases. The CDR3 runs 13 residues. Germline V gene data show CDR1 as MDHEN and CDR2 as SYDVKM. Trimming took off 2 bases at V and 4 bases at J, with 5 bases between the two ends. The CDR3 bases are TGTGCCAGCAGTTTAGACAGTAATGAAAAACTGTTTTTT. The encoded protein is CASSLDSNEKLFF.

The chain joins TRBV7-9 to TRBJ2-5; TRBD2 matches 11 bases. The ends lost 4 bases at V and 3 bases at J; junction bases unmatched: 1. CDR1 SEHNR and CDR2 FQNEAQ come from the germline V gene (reference sequence). This CDR3 has 14 amino acids. The CDR3 DNA is TGTGCCAGCAGCTGGGGACTAGCGGAAGAGACCCAGTACTTC. Translated: CASSWGLAEETQYF.

This chain uses TRBV20-1 with TRBJ1-2; 7 nucleotides agree with TRBD1. CDR1 is DFQATT and CDR2 is SNEGSKA in the germline V gene (reference sequence). The CDR3 runs to 15 residues. Trimming at V came to 3 bases and at J to 0 bases, leaving 7 bases not matched to a gene. The CDR3, as DNA: TGCAGTGCTAGTGGTTCTGGGACAGCTAACTATGGCTACACCTTC. Protein: CSASGSGTANYGYTF.

The count of this clone is one. The CDR3 loop is CASSLDPREGFF. The DNA for the CDR3 is TGTGCCAGCAGCCTTGACCCTCGAGAGGGATTCTTC. This chain links TRBV5-5 with TRBJ2-1, with D possibly matching TRBD2 (5 bases). Per the germline V gene, CDR1 is SGHKS and CDR2 is YYEKEE (reference sequence). The V end was cut by 4 bases, the J end by 16 bases, with 18 bases between. This CDR3 is 12 amino acids long.

This chain connects TRBV18 to TRBJ2-7; 9 positions match TRBD1. Trimming at V came to 4 bases and at J to 8 bases, leaving 9 bases not matched to a gene. The CDR3 is made up of 14 amino acids. Germline values: CDR1 KGHSH, CDR2 LQKENI. The CDR3 here is CASSRPGQGEKQYF. CDR3 sequence (DNA): TGTGCCAGCTCACGACCGGGACAGGGAGAAAAGCAGTACTTC. The variable domain in full, completed from reference TRBV18 and TRBJ2-7, reads NAGVMQNPRHLVRRRGQEARLRCSPMKGHSHVYWYRQLPEEGLKFMVYLQKENIIDESGMPKERFSAEFPKEGPSILRIQQVVRGDSAAYFCASSRPGQGEKQYFGPGTRLTVT.

This clone came up many times. This chain joins TRBV9 and TRBJ1-1; TRBD1 is a possible D gene (6 bases). CDR3 length equals 19 residues. Germline V CDR1 and CDR2: SGDLS, YYNGEE. Trimming pared 4 bases from V and 0 bases from J, leaving 25 bases between. The CDR3 DNA reads TGTGCCAGCAGCCCCCTCCTTCGGGACACGGGCGAAATGAACACTGAAGCTTTCTTT. Protein product: CASSPLLRDTGEMNTEAFF.

This sequence joins TRBV6-5 and TRBJ2-5; D remains ambiguous. CDR3 size: 13 residues. Germline V gene data show CDR1 as MNHEY and CDR2 as SVGAGI. V was shortened by 7 bases and J by 4 bases, with 13 bases between the two germline ends. The CDR3 bases are TGTGCCAGCATCGACCCGGCAGGAGAGACCCAGTACTTC. It yields the protein CASIDPAGETQYF.

The chain joins TRBV6-5 to TRBJ1-5; D is perhaps TRBD1 (5 bases). V dropped 2 bases and J dropped 5 bases, with 10 bases sitting between them. This CDR3 region has 14 residues. CDR1 MNHEY and CDR2 SVGAGI come from the germline V gene. In DNA, the CDR3 is TGTGCCAGCAGTTACGAGCAGGGATATCAGCCCCAGCATTTT. Protein sequence: CASSYEQGYQPQHF.

This clone came up once. The genes are TRBV14 and TRBJ2-2; D remains ambiguous. The CDR3 contains 13 residues. Germline values: CDR1 SGHDN, CDR2 FVKESK. V shed 0 bases and J shed 7 bases, with 6 bases lying between them. The CDR3 sequence: CASSQERFGELFF. DNA of the CDR3: TGTGCCAGCAGCCAAGAACGGTTCGGGGAGCTGTTTTTT.

J is TRBJ2-3 and V is TRBV28, with D perhaps TRBD2 (8 bases). V shed 10 bases and J shed 3 bases, with 17 bases lying between them. The CDR3 is 14 residues long. Per the germline V gene, CDR1 is MDHEN and CDR2 is SYDVKM. The CDR3 bases are TGTGCCACCCAGGGGGGACTAGGAACAGATACGCAGTATTTT. Translating it yields CATQGGLGTDTQYF.

V usage is TRBV7-2 and J usage is TRBJ1-1; no definite D call. The CDR3 sequence is 15 residues long. Trimming stripped 5 bases from V and 0 bases from J, with 13 bases between. The V gene's germline CDR1 is SGHTA and CDR2 FQGNSA. CDR3: CASSLRRGVNTEAFF. The CDR3 nucleotides are TGTGCCAGCAGCCTCCGGCGAGGAGTGAACACTGAAGCTTTCTTT.

This clone was observed once. V usage is TRBV5-1 and J usage is TRBJ2-1; D ambiguous. V was shortened by 7 bases and J by 9 bases, with 11 bases between the two germline ends. The CDR3 runs to 11 residues. Germline values: CDR1 SGHRS, CDR2 YFSETQ. This CDR3 is CASSSSGEQFF. As DNA, the CDR3 is TGCGCCAGCTCTTCTTCCGGTGAGCAGTTCTTC.

This chain links TRBV2 with TRBJ2-5; the D gene is possibly TRBD1 (6 bases). V was pared by 8 bases and J by 2 bases, with 6 bases between. Germline loops: CDR1 SNHLY, CDR2 FYNNEI. CDR3 length equals 11 residues. In nucleotides, the CDR3 is TGTGCCAGCGGACAGCAAGAGACCCAGTACTTC. It yields the protein CASGQQETQYF.

V and J are TRBV5-6 and TRBJ1-2; TRBD1 might be the D (6 bases). The germline V gene has CDR1 SGHDT and CDR2 YYEEEE. This CDR3 spans 16 amino acids. V was pared by 0 bases and J by 8 bases, with 20 bases between. The CDR3 region has the DNA TGTGCCAGCAGCTTGGCCAATCAGGGGCTGATAAGGGGCTACACCTTC. This encodes CASSLANQGLIRGYTF.

The count of this clone is one. The rearrangement links TRBV2 to TRBJ2-2; 13 bases are a match to TRBD2. Germline CDR1 and CDR2: SNHLY and FYNNEI. CDR3 length: 17 amino acids. V dropped 4 bases and J dropped 6; count of bases not matched to a gene: 8. The CDR3 nucleotides are TGTGCCAGCAGTGTCGGACTAGCGGGGGTTCGAGCCGGGGAGCTGTTTTTT. It yields the protein CASSVGLAGVRAGELFF.